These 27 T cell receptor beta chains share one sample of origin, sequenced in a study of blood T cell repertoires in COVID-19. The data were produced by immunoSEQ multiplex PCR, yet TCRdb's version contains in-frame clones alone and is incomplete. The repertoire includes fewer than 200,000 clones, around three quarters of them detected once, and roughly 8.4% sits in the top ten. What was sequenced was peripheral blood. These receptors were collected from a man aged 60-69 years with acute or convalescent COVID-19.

CDR3 in DNA: TGTGCCAGCTCACCGCAGGGTTGGGGGAACACTGAAGCTTTCTTT. This gives the protein CASSPQGWGNTEAFF. The chain carries TRBV18 and TRBJ1-1, with D possibly matching TRBD1 (5 bases). The CDR3 runs 15 residues. Trimming left V 3 bases short and J 1 base short, with 12 bases between. Germline V gives CDR1 KGHSH, CDR2 LQKENI.

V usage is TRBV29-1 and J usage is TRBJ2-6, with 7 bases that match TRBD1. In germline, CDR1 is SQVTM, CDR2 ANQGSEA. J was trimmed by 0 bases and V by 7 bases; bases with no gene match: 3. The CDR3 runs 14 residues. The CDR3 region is CSATGISGANVLTF. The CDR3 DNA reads TGCAGCGCGACAGGGATCTCTGGGGCCAACGTCCTGACTTTC. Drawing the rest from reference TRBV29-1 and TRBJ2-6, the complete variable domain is SAVISQKPSRDICQRGTSLTIQCQVDSQVTMMFWYRQQPGQSLTLIATANQGSEATYESGFVIDKFPISRPNLTFSTLTVSNMSPEDSSIYLCSATGISGANVLTFGAGSRLTVL.

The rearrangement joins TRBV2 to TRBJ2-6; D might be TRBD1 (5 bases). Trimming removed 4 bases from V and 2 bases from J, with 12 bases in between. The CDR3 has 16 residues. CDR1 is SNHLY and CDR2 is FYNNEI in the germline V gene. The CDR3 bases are TGTGCCAGCAGTGTATCCCAGGGAACTGGGGCCAACGTCCTGACTTTC. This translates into CASSVSQGTGANVLTF.

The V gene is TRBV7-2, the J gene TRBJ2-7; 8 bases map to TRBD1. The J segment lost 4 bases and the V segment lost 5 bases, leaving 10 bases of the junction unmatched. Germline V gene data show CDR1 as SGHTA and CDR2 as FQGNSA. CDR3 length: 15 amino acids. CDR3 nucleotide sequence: TGTGCCAGCAGCCCCGGGCAGGGGGCTAGGTACGAGCAGTACTTC. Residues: CASSPGQGARYEQYF.

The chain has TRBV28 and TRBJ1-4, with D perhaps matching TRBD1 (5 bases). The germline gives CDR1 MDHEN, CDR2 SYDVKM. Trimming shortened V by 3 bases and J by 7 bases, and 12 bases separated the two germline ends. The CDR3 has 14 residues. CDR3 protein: CASSFYRGGEKLFF. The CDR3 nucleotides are TGTGCCAGCAGTTTTTACCGGGGGGGTGAAAAACTGTTTTTT.

The chain's CDR3 is CASSPPTALSGANVLTF. The CDR3 bases are TGTGCCAGCTCACCACCTACAGCCCTCTCTGGGGCCAACGTCCTGACTTTC. The genes are TRBV18 and TRBJ2-6; D ambiguous. V was shortened by 0 bases and J by 0 bases, with 9 bases between the two germline ends. This CDR3 has 17 amino acids. CDR1 and CDR2 (germline): KGHSH, LQKENI.

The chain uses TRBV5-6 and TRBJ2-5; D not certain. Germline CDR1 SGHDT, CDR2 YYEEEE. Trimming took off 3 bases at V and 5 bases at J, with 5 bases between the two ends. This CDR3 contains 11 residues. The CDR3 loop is CASSSGETQYF. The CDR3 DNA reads TGTGCCAGCAGCTCCGGGGAGACCCAGTACTTC.

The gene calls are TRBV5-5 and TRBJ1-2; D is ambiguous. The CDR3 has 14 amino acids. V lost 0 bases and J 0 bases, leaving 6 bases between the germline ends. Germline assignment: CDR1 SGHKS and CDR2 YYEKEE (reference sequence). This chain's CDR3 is CASSLEGANYGYTF. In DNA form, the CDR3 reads TGTGCCAGCAGCTTGGAGGGAGCTAACTATGGCTACACCTTC.

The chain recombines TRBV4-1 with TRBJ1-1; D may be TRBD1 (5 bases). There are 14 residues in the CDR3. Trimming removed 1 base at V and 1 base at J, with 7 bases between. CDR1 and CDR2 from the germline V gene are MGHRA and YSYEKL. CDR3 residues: CASSQGQGNTEAFF. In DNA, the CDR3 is TGCGCCAGCAGCCAAGGGCAGGGGAACACTGAAGCTTTCTTT.

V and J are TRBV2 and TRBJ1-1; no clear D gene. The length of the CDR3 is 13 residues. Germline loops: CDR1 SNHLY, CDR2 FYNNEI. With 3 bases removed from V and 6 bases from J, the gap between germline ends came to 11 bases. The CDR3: CASSDTGRPEAFF. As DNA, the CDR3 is TGTGCCAGCAGTGATACGGGGAGGCCTGAAGCTTTCTTT.

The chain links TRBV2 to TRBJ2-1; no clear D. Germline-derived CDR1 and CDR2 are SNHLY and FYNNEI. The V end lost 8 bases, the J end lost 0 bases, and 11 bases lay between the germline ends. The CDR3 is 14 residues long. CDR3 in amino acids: CASGAAISYNEQFF. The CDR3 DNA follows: TGTGCCAGCGGAGCAGCGATCTCCTACAATGAGCAGTTCTTC.

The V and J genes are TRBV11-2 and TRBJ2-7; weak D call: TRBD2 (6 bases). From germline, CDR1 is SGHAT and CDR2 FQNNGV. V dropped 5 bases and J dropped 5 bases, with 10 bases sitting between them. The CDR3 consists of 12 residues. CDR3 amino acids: CASSGGRNEQYF. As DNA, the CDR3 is TGTGCCAGCAGCGGAGGGCGAAACGAGCAGTACTTC.

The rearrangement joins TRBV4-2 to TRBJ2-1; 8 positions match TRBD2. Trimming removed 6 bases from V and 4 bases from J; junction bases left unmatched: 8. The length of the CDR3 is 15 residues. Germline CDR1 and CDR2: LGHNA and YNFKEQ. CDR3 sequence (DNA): TGTGCCAGCAGTCCGAGCGGGGGCGATTACAATGAGCAGTTCTTC. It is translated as CASSPSGGDYNEQFF.

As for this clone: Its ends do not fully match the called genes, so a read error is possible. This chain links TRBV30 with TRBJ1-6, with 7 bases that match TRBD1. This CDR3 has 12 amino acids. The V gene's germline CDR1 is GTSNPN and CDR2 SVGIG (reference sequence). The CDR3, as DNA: TGTGCCTGGTCTGAGAGGGGGCAGCAGACTCGCTTT. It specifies CAWSERGQQTRF.

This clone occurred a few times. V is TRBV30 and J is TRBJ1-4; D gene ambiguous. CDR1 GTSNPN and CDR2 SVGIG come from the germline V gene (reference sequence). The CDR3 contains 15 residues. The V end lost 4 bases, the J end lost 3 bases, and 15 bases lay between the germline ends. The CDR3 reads CAWKPRFKPNEKLFF. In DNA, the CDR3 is TGTGCCTGGAAGCCCAGGTTTAAACCTAATGAAAAACTGTTTTTT.

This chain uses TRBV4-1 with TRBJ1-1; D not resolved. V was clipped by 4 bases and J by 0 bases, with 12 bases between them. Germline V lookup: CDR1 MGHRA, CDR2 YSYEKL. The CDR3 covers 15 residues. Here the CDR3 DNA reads TGCGCCAGCAGCCTACTAAGCGGCATGAACACTGAAGCTTTCTTT. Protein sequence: CASSLLSGMNTEAFF.

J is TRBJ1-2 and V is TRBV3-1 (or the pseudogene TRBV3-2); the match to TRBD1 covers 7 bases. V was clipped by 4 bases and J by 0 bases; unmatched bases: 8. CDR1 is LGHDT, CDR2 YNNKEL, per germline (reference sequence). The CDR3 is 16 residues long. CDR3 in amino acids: CASSPMGQPSNYGYTF. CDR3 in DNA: TGTGCCAGCAGCCCGATGGGACAGCCGTCTAACTATGGCTACACCTTC.

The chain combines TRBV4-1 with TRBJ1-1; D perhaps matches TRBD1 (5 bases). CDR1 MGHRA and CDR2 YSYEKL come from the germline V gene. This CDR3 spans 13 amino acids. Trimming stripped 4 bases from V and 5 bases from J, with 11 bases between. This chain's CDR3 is CASSREGVTEAFF. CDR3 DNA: TGCGCCAGCAGCCGGGAAGGGGTAACTGAAGCTTTCTTT.

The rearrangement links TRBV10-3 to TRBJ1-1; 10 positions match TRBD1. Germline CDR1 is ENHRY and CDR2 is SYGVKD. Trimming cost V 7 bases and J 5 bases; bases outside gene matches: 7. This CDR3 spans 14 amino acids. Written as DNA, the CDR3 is TGTGCCATCACCGGGACAGGGGAACGGACTGAAGCTTTCTTT. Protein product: CAITGTGERTEAFF.

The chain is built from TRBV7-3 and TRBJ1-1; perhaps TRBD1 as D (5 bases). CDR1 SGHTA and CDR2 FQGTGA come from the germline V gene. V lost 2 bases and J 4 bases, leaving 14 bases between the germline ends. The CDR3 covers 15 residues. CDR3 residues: CASSLGVGRGTEAFF. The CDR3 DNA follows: TGTGCCAGCAGCTTAGGGGTTGGGAGGGGCACTGAAGCTTTCTTT.

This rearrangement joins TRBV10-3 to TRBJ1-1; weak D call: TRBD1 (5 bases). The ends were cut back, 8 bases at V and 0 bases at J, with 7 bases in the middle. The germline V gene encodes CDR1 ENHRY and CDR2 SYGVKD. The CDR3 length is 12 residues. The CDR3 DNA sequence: TGTGCCATCGGGGCAGTGAACACTGAAGCTTTCTTT. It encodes CAIGAVNTEAFF.

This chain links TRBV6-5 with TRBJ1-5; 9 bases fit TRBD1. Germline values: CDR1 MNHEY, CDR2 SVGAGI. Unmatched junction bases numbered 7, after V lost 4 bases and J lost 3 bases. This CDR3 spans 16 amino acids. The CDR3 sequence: CASSLHGTGFNQPQHF. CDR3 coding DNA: TGTGCCAGCAGTTTACACGGGACAGGGTTCAATCAGCCCCAGCATTTT.

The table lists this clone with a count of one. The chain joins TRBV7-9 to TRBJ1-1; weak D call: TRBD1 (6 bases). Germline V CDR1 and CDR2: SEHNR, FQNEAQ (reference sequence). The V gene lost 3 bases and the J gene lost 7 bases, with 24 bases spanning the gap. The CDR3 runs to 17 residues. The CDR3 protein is CASSLVPPDRSGFEAFF. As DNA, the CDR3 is TGTGCCAGCAGCTTGGTTCCTCCCGACAGGTCCGGGTTTGAAGCTTTCTTT.

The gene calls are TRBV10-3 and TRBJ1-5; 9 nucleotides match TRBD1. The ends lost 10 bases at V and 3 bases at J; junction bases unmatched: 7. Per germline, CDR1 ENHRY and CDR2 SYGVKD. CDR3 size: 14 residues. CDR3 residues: CASRTGEDNQPQHF. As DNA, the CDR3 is TGTGCCAGCAGGACAGGGGAGGACAATCAGCCCCAGCATTTT.

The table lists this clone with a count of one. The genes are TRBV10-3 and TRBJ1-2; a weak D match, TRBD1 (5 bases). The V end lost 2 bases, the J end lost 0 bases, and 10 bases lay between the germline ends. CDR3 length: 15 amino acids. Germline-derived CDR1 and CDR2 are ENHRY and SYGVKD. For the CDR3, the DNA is TGTGCCATCAGTGAGAGGGGTGCTTCTAACTATGGCTACACCTTC. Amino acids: CAISERGASNYGYTF.

CDR3 coding DNA: TGTGCCAGCAGCTTTGGAGACTACGAGCAGTACTTC. Translated: CASSFGDYEQYF. V and J are TRBV5-4 and TRBJ2-7; D call uncertain. In germline, CDR1 is SGHNT, CDR2 YYREEE (reference sequence). Trimming pared 2 bases from V and 3 bases from J, leaving 6 bases between. The CDR3 is 12 amino acids.

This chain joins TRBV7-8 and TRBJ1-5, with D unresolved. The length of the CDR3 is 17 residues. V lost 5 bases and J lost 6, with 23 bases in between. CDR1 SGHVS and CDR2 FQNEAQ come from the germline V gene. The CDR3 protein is CASSPVLRTGGGQPQHF. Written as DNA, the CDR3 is TGTGCCAGCAGCCCCGTCTTAAGAACGGGCGGAGGTCAGCCCCAGCATTTT. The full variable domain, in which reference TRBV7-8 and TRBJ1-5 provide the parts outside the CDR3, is GAGVSQSPRYKVAKRGQDVALRCDPISGHVSLFWYQQALGQGPEFLTYFQNEAQLDKSGLPSDRFFAERPEGSVSTLKIQRTQQEDSAVYLCASSPVLRTGGGQPQHFGDGTRLSIL.